This TCR beta chain stems from a study of cytomegalovirus exposure and HLA in healthy donors. Study-wide points: In a later analysis, productive TCRs from donors in an Asian-associated ancestry cluster reportedly carried fewer N-insertions than the cohort mean. DRB1 had the most TCR associations and HLA-C the fewest, a later analysis found, with rates varying by HLA locus. In a later analysis, TCR beta V- and J-gene trimming was associated with a missense DCLRE1C variant.

The CDR3 spans 13 residues. Trimming took 4 bases from V and 6 from J, leaving 14 bases between them. In germline, CDR1 is SGHRS, CDR2 YFSETQ. As regards this clone: Its matching antigen is unknown.

A multiplex PCR was run with 60 Vbeta primers and 13 Jbeta primers. The method was immunoSEQ multiplex PCR; TCRdb's version includes in-frame clones alone and lacks a portion of them. Counted here are 150,000 or so clones, 70% to 80% occurring once; the ten biggest clones make up 1%. The sequence came from a middle-aged woman in good health and CMV-seronegative. Source material: PBMCs. V and J are TRBV5-1 and TRBJ2-7, with a tentative D call TRBD1 (6 bases). CDR3 sequence (DNA): TGCGCCAGCAGCCTCCGGGACAAGGCCGAGCAGTACTTC. Encoded protein: CASSLRDKAEQYF.